The T cell receptor beta chain described here comes from a study of cytomegalovirus exposure and HLA in healthy donors. Study outcomes and limitations: Rarity marked most TCR sequences, yet some public TCRs occurred in many donors. Cytomegalovirus-associated status was assigned to approximately 160 TCR beta chains.

About this clone itself: Its antigen is not known.

CDR3 length: 15 amino acids. The germline V gene encodes CDR1 MRHNA and CDR2 SNTAGT. V was shortened by 6 bases and J by 1 base, with 13 bases between the two germline ends. Profiling relied on immunoSEQ multiplex PCR, and the TCRdb table lists in-frame clones only, not all of them. The top ten clones hold around an eighth of a sample with 180,000 or so clones, approximately 82% of them seen once. The sequence was collected from a young woman in good health and CMV-seropositive. Input material: PBMCs. V and J are TRBV6-4 and TRBJ1-5; D is perhaps TRBD1 (6 bases). The CDR3 here is CASREQGNSNQPQHF. In DNA, the CDR3 is TGTGCCAGCAGGGAACAGGGAAACAGCAATCAGCCCCAGCATTTT.